Shown below are 21 T cell receptor beta chains from a single sample sequenced in a study of T cells after yellow fever vaccination (dated by TCRdb to between 2019 and 2020). Libraries were built with 5' RACE. The data were produced on an Illumina NovaSeq 6000. In TCRdb, the public reads were trimmed at Q25 with fastp and aligned with MiXCR, with productive beta chains retained. For every CDR3 protein sequence, its rows merge into one entry that carries the most common genes and DNA. A total of about 310,000 distinct CDR3 sequences appear in this sample, roughly 3.5% of them only once. Clones ranked in the top ten supply roughly a quarter of the sample. What the treatment or condition label conveys for this sample: live attenuated yellow fever vaccine strain. Sequenced material: PBMCs, taken on the day of the yellow fever booster vaccination. The receptors here all came from a man aged 18 to 29 who received the YFV17D yellow fever vaccine.

This clonotype has only a few counts. The chain combines TRBV21-1 with TRBJ2-7; no DNA check was done on the table's D call, TRBD1. TRBV21-1 is given as a pseudogene. This CDR3 has 16 residues. This CDR3 reads CASSEPGGSFTYEQYF. In DNA form, the CDR3 reads TGTGCCAGCAGCGAACCAGGGGGCTCCTTCACCTACGAGCAGTACTTC.

This clonotype has at least ten counts. The chain carries TRBV5-1 and TRBJ2-5; TRBD1 or TRBD2 may be the D gene (5 bases each). This CDR3 comprises 15 residues. Per the germline V gene, CDR1 is SGHRS and CDR2 is YFSETQ. Deletions cut 4 bases from V and 1 base from J, with 14 bases between. This CDR3 reads CASSPRGLGQETQYF. CDR3 coding DNA: TGCGCCAGCAGCCCCCGGGGCCTAGGCCAAGAGACCCAGTACTTC.

This clonotype occurred many times. V usage is TRBV28 and J usage is TRBJ1-2; a weak D match, TRBD1 (6 bases). The CDR3 is 14 residues long. Germline assignment: CDR1 MDHEN and CDR2 SYDVKM. The germline V and J ends were trimmed by 2 bases and 4 bases, with 11 bases remaining between them. CDR3 residues: CASSLAGQSYGYTF. The DNA of the CDR3 is TGTGCCAGCAGTTTAGCGGGACAAAGCTATGGCTACACCTTC.

This clonotype was observed a handful of times. The chain uses TRBV5-6 and TRBJ1-5; 9 bases line up with TRBD1. This CDR3 contains 15 residues. V lost 0 bases and J lost 6; bases outside the gene matches: 4. Germline V gene data show CDR1 as SGHDT and CDR2 as YYEEEE. Written as DNA, the CDR3 is TGTGCCAGCAGCTTGGGACAGGGGGGCGGTCAGCCCCAGCATTTT. Its translation: CASSLGQGGGQPQHF.

This clonotype occurred a few times. The gene calls are TRBV29-1 and TRBJ1-1; unclear D gene. Germline CDR1 and CDR2: SQVTM and ANQGSEA. The CDR3 extends over 10 amino acids. V was clipped by 4 bases and J by 11 bases, with 11 bases between them. CDR3 bases: TGCAGCGTTGTAGTTGTTGAGGCTTTCTTT. This sequence encodes CSVVVVEAFF.

V is TRBV4-2 and J is TRBJ2-3, with D tentatively TRBD1 (5 bases). V was cut by 2 bases and J by 4 bases, with 19 bases left in between. There are 17 residues in the CDR3. Per the germline V gene, CDR1 is LGHNA and CDR2 is YNFKEQ. The CDR3, as DNA: TGTGCCAGCAGCCAAAGTCACAGTCGTGTGGGGCCAGATACGCAGTATTTT. Translated: CASSQSHSRVGPDTQYF.

This clonotype was seen ten or more times. The gene calls are TRBV5-1 and TRBJ2-2; D unclear. The CDR3 runs to 14 residues. Germline lookup yields CDR1 SGHRS and CDR2 YFSETQ. V was pared by 0 bases and J by 5 bases, with 8 bases between. For the CDR3, the DNA is TGCGCCAGCAGCTTGGGATGGGAAACCGGGGAGCTGTTTTTT. This translates into CASSLGWETGELFF. Full variable domain (remainder filled in from reference TRBV5-1 and TRBJ2-2): KAGVTQTPRYLIKTRGQQVTLSCSPISGHRSVSWYQQTPGQGLQFLFEYFSETQRNKGNFPGRFSGRQFSNSRSEMNVSTLELGDSALYLCASSLGWETGELFFGEGSRLTVL.

This clonotype has ten or more counts. The chain is built from TRBV9 and TRBJ2-1, with D possibly TRBD2 on 6 matching bases. V was trimmed by 6 bases and J by 8 bases, leaving 27 bases between them. Germline lookup yields CDR1 SGDLS and CDR2 YYNGEE. The CDR3 spans 17 residues. The CDR3 protein is CASTLFPGGAAKHEQFF. The CDR3 DNA sequence: TGTGCCAGCACCTTATTCCCAGGAGGGGCCGCAAAGCATGAGCAGTTCTTC. The variable domain in full, completed from reference TRBV9 and TRBJ2-1, reads DSGVTQTPKHLITATGQRVTLRCSPRSGDLSVYWYQQSLDQGLQFLIQYYNGEERAKGNILERFSAQQFPDLHSELNLSSLELGDSALYFCASTLFPGGAAKHEQFFGPGTRLTVL.

At least ten counts were recorded for this clonotype. V gene TRBV4-3 combines with J gene TRBJ2-7, with 7 bases aligning to TRBD2. In germline, CDR1 is LGHNA, CDR2 YSLEER. CDR3 length: 14 amino acids. V lost 1 base to trimming and J lost 12 bases; unmatched junction nucleotides: 12. The CDR3 loop is CASSQGLGDYVPYF. As DNA, the CDR3 is TGCGCCAGCAGCCAAGGTCTGGGGGACTACGTCCCGTACTTC.

The table lists this clonotype with many counts. The rearrangement links TRBV20-1 to TRBJ2-5, with 9 bases identical to TRBD2. V was pared by 4 bases and J by 5 bases, with 5 bases of the junction left unmatched. The CDR3 totals 13 residues. The germline gives CDR1 DFQATT, CDR2 SNEGSKA (reference sequence). The CDR3 bases are TGCAGTGCTACACCACTAGCGGGCGAGACCCAGTACTTC. Translating gives CSATPLAGETQYF.

The rearrangement joins TRBV14 to TRBJ1-1; no clear D gene. This CDR3 spans 15 amino acids. Per the germline V gene, CDR1 is SGHDN and CDR2 is FVKESK. V gave up 1 base and J gave up 2 bases, with 11 bases separating them. The CDR3 region is CASSQGHGGNTEAFF. The CDR3 nucleotides are TGTGCCAGCAGCCAAGGGCACGGCGGTAACACTGAAGCTTTCTTT.

The V call is TRBV6-6, the J call TRBJ2-7, with D possibly being TRBD1 (6 bases). The CDR3 has 19 amino acids. CDR1 is MNHNY and CDR2 is SVGAGI in the germline V gene (reference sequence). V lost 2 bases, J lost 0 bases, and 23 bases lay in between. The CDR3 nucleotides are TGTGCCAGCAGTTACGGGCTTGCAGGGGCTCGCTCTTACTCCTACGAGCAGTACGTC. Translation gives CASSYGLAGARSYSYEQYV.

V and J are TRBV5-1 and TRBJ2-3; D gene unclear. Germline V gene data show CDR1 as SGHRS and CDR2 as YFSETQ. CDR3 length equals 15 residues. V was pared by 0 bases and J by 6 bases, with 14 bases between. The CDR3 nucleotides are TGCGCCAGCAGCTTGGCGGCAGGTTCGGGTGATACGCAGTATTTT. Its translation: CASSLAAGSGDTQYF.

This clonotype occurred many times. The CDR3 sequence: CASRRTGTTEAFF. Written as DNA, the CDR3 is TGTGCCAGTAGGCGGACAGGGACCACTGAAGCTTTCTTT. This rearrangement joins TRBV19 to TRBJ1-1, with 8 bases aligning to TRBD1. CDR1 and CDR2 from the germline V gene are LNHDA and SQIVND (reference sequence). CDR3 size: 13 residues. The J segment lost 4 bases and the V segment lost 6 bases, leaving 4 bases of the junction unmatched.

This clonotype occurred a few times. The V and J genes are TRBV6-4 and TRBJ2-3; perhaps TRBD2 as D (6 bases). V was shortened by 5 bases and J by 7 bases, with 16 bases between the two germline ends. The CDR3 loop spans 14 amino acids. CDR1 and CDR2 (germline): MRHNA, SNTAGT. CDR3 amino acids: CASSSTRSRNTQYF. CDR3 bases: TGTGCCAGCAGTTCGACTAGATCGAGGAATACGCAGTATTTT.

The chain recombines TRBV9 with TRBJ2-3, with D perhaps being TRBD1 or TRBD2 (5 bases each). V lost 3 bases, J lost 5 bases, and 16 bases lay in between. This CDR3 comprises 15 residues. Germline CDR1 is SGDLS and CDR2 is YYNGEE. CDR3 in DNA: TGTGCCAGCAGCGCATGGGGGTCAAGGGTAGATACGCAGTATTTT. Protein: CASSAWGSRVDTQYF.

This clonotype was recorded many times. The genes are TRBV25-1 and TRBJ2-3; 7 bases align to TRBD2. Trimming cost V 3 bases and J 10 bases; bases outside gene matches: 10. The CDR3 spans 14 residues. Germline CDR1 is MGHDK and CDR2 is SYGVNS. The CDR3 nucleotides are TGTGCCAGCAGTGAGGCCCTTTCAGGGAGGGCGCAGTATTTT. Amino acid sequence: CASSEALSGRAQYF.

This clonotype turned up a few times. The chain joins TRBV10-3 to TRBJ1-5; possibly TRBD1 for D (5 bases). V lost 5 bases and J 2 bases, leaving 10 bases between the germline ends. The germline V gene has CDR1 ENHRY and CDR2 SYGVKD. The CDR3 has 14 residues. The CDR3 region is CAISPGGGNQPQHF. CDR3 in DNA: TGTGCCATCAGTCCGGGGGGGGGCAATCAGCCCCAGCATTTT.

V gene TRBV2 combines with J gene TRBJ1-2, with TRBD1 matching 7 bases. The length of the CDR3 is 12 residues. The J segment lost 5 bases and the V segment lost 7 bases, leaving 4 bases of the junction unmatched. Germline CDR1 reads SNHLY; CDR2 reads FYNNEI. The CDR3 DNA reads as TGTGCCAGCATGAGACAGGGTTATGGCTACACCTTC. Its translation: CASMRQGYGYTF.

This clonotype was counted ten times or more. V is TRBV7-9 and J is TRBJ2-3; TRBD2 might be the D (5 bases). Trimming removed 5 bases from V and 8 bases from J, with 14 bases in between. The CDR3 covers 13 residues. From germline, CDR1 is SEHNR and CDR2 FQNEAQ (reference sequence). This chain's CDR3 is CASSITFRGTQYF. CDR3 DNA sequence: TGTGCCAGCAGCATCACTTTCCGGGGTACGCAGTATTTT.

The V and J genes are TRBV12-3 or TRBV12-4 and TRBJ1-1; unclear D gene. V lost 5 bases, J lost 5 bases, and 9 bases lay in between. The CDR3 sequence is 12 residues long. Here the CDR3 reads CASSTRWTEAFF. In DNA, the CDR3 is TGTGCCAGCAGTACACGGTGGACTGAAGCTTTCTTT.